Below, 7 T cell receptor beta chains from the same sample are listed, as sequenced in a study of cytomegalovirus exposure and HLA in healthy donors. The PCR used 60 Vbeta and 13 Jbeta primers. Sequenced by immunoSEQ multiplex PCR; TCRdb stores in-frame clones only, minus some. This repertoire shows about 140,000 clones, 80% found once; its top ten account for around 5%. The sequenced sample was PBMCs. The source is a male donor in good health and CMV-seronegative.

CDR3 nucleotide sequence: TGCGCCAGCAGCTTGGGATGGGAGGGAGGCGAGCAGTACTTC. It yields the protein CASSLGWEGGEQYF. J is TRBJ2-7 and V is TRBV5-1; 7 positions agree with TRBD2. The CDR3 is 14 amino acids. CDR1 and CDR2 (germline): SGHRS, YFSETQ. The junction had 6 bases not matched to a gene; V was cut back by 0 bases and J by 6 bases.

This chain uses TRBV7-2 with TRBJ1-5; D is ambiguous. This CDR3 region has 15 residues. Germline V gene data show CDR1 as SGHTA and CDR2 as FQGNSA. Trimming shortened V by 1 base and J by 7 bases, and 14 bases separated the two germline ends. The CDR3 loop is CASSLGGSGRQPQHF. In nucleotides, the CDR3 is TGTGCCAGCAGCTTAGGAGGTAGTGGTCGGCAGCCCCAGCATTTT.

The CDR3 reads CASSSDRAYSNQPQHF. CDR3 bases: TGCGCCAGCAGCTCAGACAGGGCCTATAGCAATCAGCCCCAGCATTTT. The chain has TRBV10-2 and TRBJ1-5; 7 bases line up with TRBD1. The germline V gene has CDR1 WSHSY and CDR2 SAAADI. The junction had 8 bases not matched to a gene; V was cut back by 6 bases and J by 0 bases. This CDR3 is built from 16 residues.

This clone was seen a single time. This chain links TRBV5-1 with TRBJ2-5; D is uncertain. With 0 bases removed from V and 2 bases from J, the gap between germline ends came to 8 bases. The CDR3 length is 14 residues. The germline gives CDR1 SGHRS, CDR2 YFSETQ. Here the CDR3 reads CASSLADFQETQYF. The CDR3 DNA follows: TGCGCCAGCAGCTTGGCAGACTTTCAAGAGACCCAGTACTTC.

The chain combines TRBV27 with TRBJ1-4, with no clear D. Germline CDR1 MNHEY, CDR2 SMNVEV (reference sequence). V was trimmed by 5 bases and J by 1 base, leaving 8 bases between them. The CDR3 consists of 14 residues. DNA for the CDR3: TGTGCCAGCAGTCCTCTCTTAACTAATGAAAAACTGTTTTTT. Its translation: CASSPLLTNEKLFF.

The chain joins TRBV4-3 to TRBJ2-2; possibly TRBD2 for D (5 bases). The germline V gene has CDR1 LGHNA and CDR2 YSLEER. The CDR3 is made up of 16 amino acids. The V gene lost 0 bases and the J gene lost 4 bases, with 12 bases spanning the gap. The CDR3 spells CASSQDQGGITGELFF. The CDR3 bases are TGCGCCAGCAGCCAAGATCAAGGAGGAATCACCGGGGAGCTGTTTTTT.

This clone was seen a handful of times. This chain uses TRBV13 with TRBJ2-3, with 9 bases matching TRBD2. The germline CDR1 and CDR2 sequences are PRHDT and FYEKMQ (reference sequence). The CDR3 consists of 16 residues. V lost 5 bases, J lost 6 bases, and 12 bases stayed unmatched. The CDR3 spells CASSAEDGGTSDTQYF. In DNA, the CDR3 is TGTGCCAGCAGCGCCGAAGACGGGGGGACTAGCGATACGCAGTATTTT.